These 11 T cell receptor beta chains were all obtained from the same sample, sequenced in a study of cytomegalovirus exposure and HLA in healthy donors (dated by TCRdb to 2016 to 2017). The library was obtained by the immunoSEQ multiplex PCR assay. The multiplex PCR relied on a mix of 60 forward primers for TCR Vbeta segments and 13 reverse primers for TCR Jbeta segments. Held by TCRdb, this immuneACCESS table contains in-frame sequences only and omits some clones. Under half of the omission traces to an unresolved V gene where checked; the cause of the rest is unknown. The sample has under 150,000 clones on record, roughly 65% of them singletons. 10% of the sample rests with the top ten. The sequencing sample was made of PBMCs. Source of these receptors: a middle-aged man in good health and CMV-seropositive.

The rearrangement joins TRBV6-6 to TRBJ1-6; possibly TRBD1 for D (5 bases). The V end lost 6 bases, the J end lost 12 bases, and 15 bases lay between the germline ends. The CDR3 length is 13 residues. Germline-derived CDR1 and CDR2 are MNHNY and SVGAGI (reference sequence). DNA for the CDR3: TGTGCCAGCAGGGACACGCTTCAAGGACCCCTCCACTTT. Protein: CASRDTLQGPLHF.

J is TRBJ2-7 and V is TRBV7-9; D perhaps matches TRBD2 (5 bases). There are 14 residues in the CDR3. In germline, CDR1 is SEHNR, CDR2 FQNEAQ (reference sequence). V lost 5 bases and J lost 0, with 11 bases in between. CDR3 coding DNA: TGTGCCAGCAGCCCCGCTAGCAGCTCCTACGAGCAGTACTTC. This sequence encodes CASSPASSSYEQYF.

The V call is TRBV29-1, the J call TRBJ2-1; TRBD1 aligns across 8 bases. Germline CDR1 reads SQVTM; CDR2 reads ANQGSEA. The V segment lost 4 bases and the J segment 8 bases; nucleotides outside the gene matches: 7. The CDR3 runs to 13 residues. CDR3 bases: TGCAGCGTTGTTTGGCAGGGGGCCGATGAGCAGTTCTTC. Amino acid sequence: CSVVWQGADEQFF.

The chain couples TRBV5-1 to TRBJ2-1; TRBD2 is a possible D gene (7 bases). The CDR3 extends over 15 amino acids. V shed 4 bases and J shed 4 bases, with 15 bases lying between them. Per germline, CDR1 SGHRS and CDR2 YFSETQ. In DNA form, the CDR3 reads TGCGCCAGCAGCCCAGACCGGGGGGCTTACAATGAGCAGTTCTTC. Protein: CASSPDRGAYNEQFF.

CDR3 loop: CASSPRTGGSYNEQFF. CDR3 bases: TGTGCCAGCAGCCCCCGGACAGGAGGGTCCTACAATGAGCAGTTCTTC. The chain couples TRBV9 to TRBJ2-1; the D gene is possibly TRBD1 (7 bases). CDR1 is SGDLS and CDR2 is YYNGEE in the germline V gene. The CDR3 consists of 16 residues. Trimming removed 4 bases at V and 1 base at J, with 15 bases between. The complete variable domain, with remaining parts taken from reference TRBV9 and TRBJ2-1, reads DSGVTQTPKHLITATGQRVTLRCSPRSGDLSVYWYQQSLDQGLQFLIQYYNGEERAKGNILERFSAQQFPDLHSELNLSSLELGDSALYFCASSPRTGGSYNEQFFGPGTRLTVL.

The chain couples TRBV30 to TRBJ2-5; the match to TRBD1 covers 8 bases. The junction had 8 bases not matched to a gene; V was cut back by 4 bases and J by 1 base. This CDR3 has 15 amino acids. CDR1 GTSNPN and CDR2 SVGIG come from the germline V gene (reference sequence). The CDR3 reads CAWKFPGGLQETQYF. CDR3 coding DNA: TGTGCCTGGAAGTTTCCAGGGGGCCTCCAAGAGACCCAGTACTTC. The full variable domain, its missing parts supplied by reference TRBV30 and TRBJ2-5, is SQTIHQWPATLVQPVGSPLSLECTVEGTSNPNLYWYRQAAGRGLQLLFYSVGIGQISSEVPQNLSASRPQDRQFILSSKKLLLSDSGFYLCAWKFPGGLQETQYFGPGTRLLVL.

The V gene is TRBV7-2, the J gene TRBJ2-5, with TRBD2 matching 8 bases. This CDR3 is built from 13 residues. The ends lost 5 bases at V and 5 bases at J; junction bases unmatched: 4. In germline, CDR1 is SGHTA, CDR2 FQGNSA. CDR3 sequence: CASSPRGGETQYF. CDR3 DNA sequence: TGTGCCAGCAGCCCCCGCGGGGGGGAGACCCAGTACTTC.

A word on this clone: The junction departs from germline at one end; a sequencing error may be responsible. The V gene is TRBV5-4, the J gene TRBJ2-5, with TRBD1 matching 8 bases. The CDR3 runs to 15 residues. The germline gives CDR1 SGHNT, CDR2 YYREEE (reference sequence). The CDR3 protein is CASSFIGQGQETQYF. CDR3 sequence (DNA): TGTGCTAGCAGCTTTATCGGACAGGGCCAAGAGACCCAGTACTTC.

The DNA for the CDR3 is TGTGCCAGCAGATCGGGACTAGTCTACGAGCAGTACTTC. This codes for CASRSGLVYEQYF. The chain carries TRBV28 and TRBJ2-7; 8 nucleotides align to TRBD2. After removal of 6 bases from V and 3 bases from J, the junction contained 4 bases not matched to a gene. CDR3 size: 13 residues. Germline-derived CDR1 and CDR2 are MDHEN and SYDVKM.

The chain combines TRBV4-3 with TRBJ2-3, with no clear D. The CDR3 is 16 amino acids. Trimming stripped 4 bases from V and 2 bases from J, with 16 bases between. The germline gives CDR1 LGHNA, CDR2 YSLEER. This CDR3 reads CASSLRPSENTDTQYF. The CDR3 nucleotides are TGCGCCAGCAGCCTCCGGCCGAGCGAAAACACAGATACGCAGTATTTT.

This rearrangement joins TRBV7-9 to TRBJ2-1; 10 bases line up with TRBD2. Germline CDR1 and CDR2: SEHNR and FQNEAQ (reference sequence). V lost 5 bases and J lost 4; bases outside the gene matches: 5. The CDR3 contains 15 residues. The CDR3 DNA follows: TGTGCCAGCAGCCCCCGGACTAGCGGTTACAATGAGCAGTTCTTC. Translation gives CASSPRTSGYNEQFF.